This T cell receptor (beta chain) is drawn from a study of blood T cell repertoires in COVID-19. Overall study context: Donors in the United States, Italy and Spain gave samples during acute or convalescent COVID-19. T cells, B-cell-depleted T cells, or PBMCs provided the cDNA or gDNA that served as material.

Unmatched junction bases numbered 5, after V lost 0 bases and J lost 3 bases. The CDR3 totals 16 residues. Germline V gene data show CDR1 as MGHRA and CDR2 as YSYEKL. As processed by the authors: How many nucleated cells were present was estimated from reference gene primer amplification. The data were produced by immunoSEQ multiplex PCR, yet TCRdb's version contains in-frame clones alone and is incomplete. The V and J calls and clone size come from that table; D and trimming were worked out from the DNA. The table includes roughly 46,000 clones, approximately 80% detected once. Source material: peripheral blood. The TCR was taken from a man aged 55 to 70 with acute or convalescent COVID-19. The chain recombines TRBV4-1 with TRBJ1-2, with 9 positions matching TRBD1. CDR3 nucleotides: TGCGCCAGCAGCCAAGATCCGGGACAGGGATACTATGGCTACACCTTC. Protein sequence: CASSQDPGQGYYGYTF.